One and the same sample provided the 8 T cell receptor beta chains below, sequenced in a study of cytomegalovirus exposure and HLA in healthy donors. Here immunoSEQ multiplex PCR was the method, and the copy in TCRdb shows in-frame clones only, minus some. The profile shows approximately 220,000 clones, around nine tenths of them singletons. Sequencing was carried out using PBMCs. Receptors originate from a woman under 30 in good health and CMV-seronegative.

V usage is TRBV7-2 and J usage is TRBJ2-7, with TRBD2 matching 12 bases. CDR3 length: 14 residues. Looked up from germline, CDR1 is SGHTA and CDR2 is FQGNSA. J lost 5 bases, V lost 5 bases, and 4 bases had no gene match. The CDR3 DNA is TGTGCCAGCAGCGTGAGGACTAGCGGGAACGAGCAGTACTTC. Translating it yields CASSVRTSGNEQYF.

V usage is TRBV6-5 and J usage is TRBJ2-7, with D maybe TRBD1 (5 bases). The germline V and J ends were trimmed by 7 bases and 3 bases, with 13 bases remaining between them. Germline CDR1 and CDR2: MNHEY and SVGAGI. The CDR3 sequence is 13 residues long. CDR3 protein: CASTPPGFYEQYF. The CDR3 DNA is TGTGCCAGCACCCCCCCAGGGTTCTACGAGCAGTACTTC.

This clone was seen a single time. The genes are TRBV30 and TRBJ2-7, with D perhaps TRBD2 (6 bases). The V and J ends lost 2 bases and 7 bases respectively, with 12 bases between them. Germline V gene data show CDR1 as GTSNPN and CDR2 as SVGIG (reference sequence). This CDR3 is 12 amino acids long. As DNA, the CDR3 is TGTGCCTGGAGTCCGGGAGCTCGGGAGCAGTACTTC. Translating it yields CAWSPGAREQYF.

This chain connects TRBV7-9 to TRBJ2-5, with 9 bases aligning to TRBD2. The CDR3 length is 14 residues. Germline V gene lookup returns CDR1 SEHNR and CDR2 FQNEAQ (reference sequence). V was pared by 4 bases and J by 3 bases, with 3 bases of the junction left unmatched. The CDR3 coding sequence is TGTGCCAGCAGCTCCAGACTAGCGGAAGAGACCCAGTACTTC. This sequence encodes CASSSRLAEETQYF.

The chain carries TRBV20-1 and TRBJ2-7; D not resolved. The CDR3 runs 11 residues. V lost 3 bases and J 5 bases, leaving 8 bases between the germline ends. The germline gives CDR1 DFQATT, CDR2 SNEGSKA (reference sequence). CDR3 nucleotide sequence: TGCAGTGCTAGGCAGTTCGACGAGCAGTACTTC. This sequence encodes CSARQFDEQYF.

The chain uses TRBV11-1 and TRBJ1-1; 8 bases map to TRBD1. Germline V gene data show CDR1 as SGHAT and CDR2 as FQDESV (reference sequence). V lost 5 bases, J lost 0 bases, and 5 bases stayed unmatched. This CDR3 region has 15 residues. CDR3 nucleotides: TGTGCCAGCAGCCCACAGACAGGGGTGAACACTGAAGCTTTCTTT. Encoded protein: CASSPQTGVNTEAFF.

This chain joins TRBV7-6 and TRBJ2-7; the D is unclear. Germline V CDR1 and CDR2: SGHVS, FNYEAQ. With 3 bases removed from V and 3 bases from J, the gap between germline ends came to 6 bases. The CDR3 loop spans 12 amino acids. The CDR3 DNA is TGTGCCAGCAGCTTCGCTAACTACGAGCAGTACTTC. Residues: CASSFANYEQYF.

The chain is built from TRBV18 and TRBJ1-1; D is possibly TRBD1 (5 bases). The germline V gene has CDR1 KGHSH and CDR2 LQKENI. Trimming took off 2 bases at V and 2 bases at J, with 6 bases between the two ends. This CDR3 is built from 13 residues. The CDR3 DNA reads TGTGCCAGCTCACCAGGGACTAACACTGAAGCTTTCTTT. Protein sequence: CASSPGTNTEAFF.